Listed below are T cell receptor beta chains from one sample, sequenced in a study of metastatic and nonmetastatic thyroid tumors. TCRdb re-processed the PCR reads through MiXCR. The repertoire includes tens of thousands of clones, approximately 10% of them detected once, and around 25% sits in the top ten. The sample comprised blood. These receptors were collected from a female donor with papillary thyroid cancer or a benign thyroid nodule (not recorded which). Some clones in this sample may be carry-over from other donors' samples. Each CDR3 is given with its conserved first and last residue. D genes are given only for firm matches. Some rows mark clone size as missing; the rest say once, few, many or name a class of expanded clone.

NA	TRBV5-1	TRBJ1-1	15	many	TGCGCCAGCACCCCCGCGGCAGGGGTGAACACTGAAGCTTTCTTT	CASTPAAGVNTEAFF
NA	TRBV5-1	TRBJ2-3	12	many	TGCGCCAGCCACGAAGGCACAGATACGCAGTATTTT	CASHEGTDTQYF
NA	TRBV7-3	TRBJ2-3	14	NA	TGTGCCAGCAGCTCCCAATCGGGCACAGATACGCATTATTTT	CASSSQSGTDTHYF
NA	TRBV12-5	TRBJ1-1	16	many	TGTGCTAGTGGTTCCCCGGGGGCAGGCGAGGGGACTGAAGCTTTCTTT	CASGSPGAGEGTEAFF
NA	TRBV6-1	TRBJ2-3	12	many	TGTGCCAGCCAAGGGGTCACAGATACGCAGTATTTT	CASQGVTDTQYF
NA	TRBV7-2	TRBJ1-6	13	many	TGTGCCAGCAGCATACCAGGGAACTCACCCCTCCACTTT	CASSIPGNSPLHF
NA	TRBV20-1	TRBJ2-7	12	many	TGCAGTGCTAGGGACCTCGGGGACGAGCAGTACTTC	CSARDLGDEQYF
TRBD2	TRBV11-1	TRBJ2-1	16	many	TGTGCCAGCAGCTTAATGGGGGCGGGAGGAGGAAATGAGCAGTTCTTC	CASSLMGAGGGNEQFF
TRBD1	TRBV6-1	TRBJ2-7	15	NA	TGTGCCAGCAGTACCCGGGACAGGGGGCTCTACGAGCAGTACTTC	CASSTRDRGLYEQYF
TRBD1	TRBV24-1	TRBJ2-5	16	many	TGTGCCACCAGTGACACGGGACAGGGTGGGCAAGAGACCCAGTACTTC	CATSDTGQGGQETQYF
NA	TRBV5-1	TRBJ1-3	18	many	TGCGCCAGCAGCTTGGCCGCACCGACCCAGGGCTCTGGAAACACCATATATTTT	CASSLAAPTQGSGNTIYF
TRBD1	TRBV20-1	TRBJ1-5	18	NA	TGCAGTGCTAGTAACCCGGGACAGGGGGCTTCGAGCAATCAGCCCCAGCATTTT	CSASNPGQGASSNQPQHF
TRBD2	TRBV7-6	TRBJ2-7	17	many	TGTGCCAGCAGCCCCGTCCCGTTAGCGGGAGGGTCCCACGAGCAGTACTTC	CASSPVPLAGGSHEQYF
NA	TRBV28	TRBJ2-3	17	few	TGTGCCAGCAGTTTAAGAAGCTGGAGGGCATTTGGTGATACGCAGTATTTT	CASSLRSWRAFGDTQYF
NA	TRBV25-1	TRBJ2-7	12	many	TGTGCCAGCAGTGTAACGAGCTACGAGCAGTACTTC	CASSVTSYEQYF
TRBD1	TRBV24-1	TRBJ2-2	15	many	TGTGCCACCAGGGGGACCGGGACAGACACCGGGGAGCTGTTTTTT	CATRGTGTDTGELFF
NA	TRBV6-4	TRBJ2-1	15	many	TGTGCCAGCAGTGCCACCGGGACCGGGGGCGATGAGCAGTTCTTC	CASSATGTGGDEQFF
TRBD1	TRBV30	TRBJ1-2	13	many	TGTGCCTGGAGAGCAGGACAGGGAGGAGGCTACACCTTC	CAWRAGQGGGYTF
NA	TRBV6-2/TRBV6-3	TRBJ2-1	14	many	TGTGCCAGCAGTCCGGACTCGACCTACAATGAGCAGTTCTTC	CASSPDSTYNEQFF
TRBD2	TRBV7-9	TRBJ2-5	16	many	TGTGCCAGCAGCCTCCGGGGGGGACTAACGCAAGAGACCCAGTACTTC	CASSLRGGLTQETQYF
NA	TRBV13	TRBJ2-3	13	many	TGTGCCAGCAGCCCCACCGGGACAGATACGCAGTATTTT	CASSPTGTDTQYF
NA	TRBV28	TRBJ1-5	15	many	TGTGCCAGCAGTTTAAGGGTAGGGGGGTTAGGGCCCCAGCATTTT	CASSLRVGGLGPQHF
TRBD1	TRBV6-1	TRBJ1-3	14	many	TGTGCCAGCCGCCCAGGGGGCGGTGGAAACACCATATATTTT	CASRPGGGGNTIYF
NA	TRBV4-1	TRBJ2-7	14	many	TGCGCCAGCAGCCAAGATTGGGCACCATACGAGCAGTACTTC	CASSQDWAPYEQYF
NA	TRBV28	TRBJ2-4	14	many	TGTGCCAGCAATCCGAGCCTAGCCAAAAACATTCAGTACTTC	CASNPSLAKNIQYF
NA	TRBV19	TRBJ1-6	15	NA	TGTGCCAGTACCATTGCGGCAGGGGCCAGTTCACCCCTCCACTTT	CASTIAAGASSPLHF
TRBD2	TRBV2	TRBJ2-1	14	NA	TGTGCCAGCAGTGATAGCGGGAGTTACAATGAGCAGTTCTTC	CASSDSGSYNEQFF
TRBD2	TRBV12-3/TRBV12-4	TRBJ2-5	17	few	TGCGCCAGCAGCAATCACAAAGTACTAGCGGACCAAGAGACCCAGAACTTC	CASSNHKVLADQETQNF
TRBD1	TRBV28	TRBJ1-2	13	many	TGTGCCAGCAGCTTGAACAGGGGGTATGGCTACACCTTC	CASSLNRGYGYTF
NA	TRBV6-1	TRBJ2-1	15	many	TGTGCCAGCCGCCGGGGACAAAACTCCTACAATGAGCAGTTCTTC	CASRRGQNSYNEQFF
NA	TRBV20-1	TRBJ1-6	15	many	TGCAGTGCCACCAGCCCAGGACAGAATAATTCACCCCTCCACTTT	CSATSPGQNNSPLHF
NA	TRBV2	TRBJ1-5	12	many	TGTGCCAGCCGACAGCCGAATCAGCCCCAGCATTTT	CASRQPNQPQHF
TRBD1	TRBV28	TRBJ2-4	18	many	TGTGCCAGCAGTCCTGGTCTCAGGACAGGGGCGACCAAAAACATTCAGTACTTC	CASSPGLRTGATKNIQYF